The T cell receptor (beta chain) under discussion was sequenced for a study of somatic mutations in cytotoxic T cells in rheumatoid arthritis. The protocol was immunoSEQ multiplex PCR, while the TCRdb copy is restricted to in-frame clones and leaves out a portion. The data contain 25,000 to 35,000 clones, around 87% of them singletons. General observations from the study: Neither rheumatoid arthritis patients nor age-matched healthy controls had significantly different CD8+ T-cell clonality from the other group.

V lost 0 bases, J lost 8 bases, and 7 bases stayed unmatched. The germline gives CDR1 WSHSY, CDR2 SAAADI. This CDR3 contains 17 residues. In this sample, this clone turned up once. Its target is unknown. V usage is TRBV10-2 and J usage is TRBJ2-1; TRBD2 aligns across 13 bases. This TCR derives from an adult with rheumatoid arthritis. Material: CD8+ T cells sorted from blood. The CDR3 sequence is CASSESYGTSGNHEQFF. For the CDR3, the DNA is TGCGCCAGCAGTGAGTCCTACGGGACTAGCGGGAATCATGAGCAGTTCTTC.